The 16 T cell receptor beta chains presented below share a single source sample, sequenced in a study of cytomegalovirus exposure and HLA in healthy donors. The PCR was carried out with 60 Vbeta primers and 13 Jbeta primers. Data came from immunoSEQ multiplex PCR; TCRdb stores just in-frame clones and leaves some out. Among some 84,000 clones listed, more than 70% were seen once. Sequencing input: PBMCs. These receptors all come from a male donor in good health and CMV-seropositive.

J is TRBJ2-3 and V is TRBV14; D may be TRBD2 (5 bases). Germline V gives CDR1 SGHDN, CDR2 FVKESK. This CDR3 is 15 amino acids long. Trimming took off 4 bases at V and 0 bases at J, with 11 bases between the two ends. This CDR3 is CASSRSGSSTDTQYF. In nucleotides, the CDR3 is TGTGCCAGCAGCCGAAGCGGATCTAGCACAGATACGCAGTATTTT.

The gene calls are TRBV5-1 and TRBJ2-7; 8 nucleotides align to TRBD1. Germline CDR1 and CDR2: SGHRS and YFSETQ. J was trimmed by 3 bases and V by 1 base; bases with no gene match: 6. CDR3 size: 15 residues. The DNA of the CDR3 is TGCGCCAGCAGCTTGTCCGGACAGGGTATCTACGAGCAGTACTTC. Amino acid sequence: CASSLSGQGIYEQYF.

This chain links TRBV7-9 with TRBJ1-2, with 8 bases fitting TRBD1. With V trimmed by 3 bases and J by 5 bases, 5 bases remained unmatched. This CDR3 is 14 amino acids long. Germline assignment: CDR1 SEHNR and CDR2 FQNEAQ (reference sequence). The CDR3 region has the DNA TGTGCCAGCAGCTTGGGACAGGAGAATTATGGCTACACCTTC. Translating gives CASSLGQENYGYTF. Looking up the rest from reference TRBV7-9 and TRBJ1-2 gives the full variable domain: DTGVSQNPRHKITKRGQNVTFRCDPISEHNRLYWYRQTLGQGPEFLTYFQNEAQLEKSRLLSDRFSAERPKGSFSTLEIQRTEQGDSAMYLCASSLGQENYGYTFGSGTRLTVV.

Only one count was recorded for this clone. The gene calls are TRBV5-1 and TRBJ2-7; weak D call: TRBD2 (6 bases). Germline V gives CDR1 SGHRS, CDR2 YFSETQ. Between the trimmed V and J ends, which lost 4 bases and 6 bases, there was a span of 14 bases. The CDR3 loop spans 13 amino acids. The CDR3, as DNA: TGCGCCAGCAGCCCTGCGGGGAGTCTCGAGCAGTACTTC. It translates to CASSPAGSLEQYF.

This chain links TRBV7-3 with TRBJ1-1; D gene uncertain. Trimming took off 5 bases at V and 7 bases at J, with 14 bases between the two ends. The CDR3 consists of 13 residues. Germline CDR1 and CDR2: SGHTA and FQGTGA. The CDR3 is CASSPRVRDEAFF. The CDR3 DNA is TGTGCCAGCAGCCCCCGGGTCCGAGATGAAGCTTTCTTT.

The rearrangement joins TRBV5-4 to TRBJ2-5, with a tentative D call TRBD1 (5 bases). Trimming took 2 bases from V and 4 from J, leaving 15 bases between them. CDR3 length equals 15 residues. Germline V gene sequence: CDR1 SGHNT, CDR2 YYREEE (reference sequence). CDR3 sequence (DNA): TGTGCCAGCAGCTTAGGGGTGGGAACCCGAGAGACCCAGTACTTC. Its protein product is CASSLGVGTRETQYF.

J is TRBJ2-5 and V is TRBV15; TRBD2 agrees at 7 bases. The CDR3 is 17 residues long. Germline-derived CDR1 and CDR2 are LNHNV and YYDKDF (reference sequence). V dropped 0 bases and J dropped 1; count of bases not matched to a gene: 8. In DNA, the CDR3 is TGTGCCACCAGCAGAGACCGGGCTAGCGGCCTCCAAGAGACCCAGTACTTC. It codes for CATSRDRASGLQETQYF.

V is TRBV6-5 and J is TRBJ2-5, with no clear D. Deletions cut 5 bases from V and 3 bases from J, with 7 bases between. There are 12 residues in the CDR3. CDR1 is MNHEY, CDR2 SVGAGI, per germline. CDR3 residues: CASSNVKETQYF. The CDR3, as DNA: TGTGCCAGCAGTAATGTAAAAGAGACCCAGTACTTC.

V usage is TRBV2 and J usage is TRBJ1-5; TRBD1 is a possible D gene (5 bases). V was trimmed by 6 bases and J by 7 bases, leaving 13 bases between them. The germline V gene has CDR1 SNHLY and CDR2 FYNNEI. The CDR3 runs 13 residues. CDR3 sequence reads: CASRKGVGQPQHF. The CDR3, as DNA: TGTGCCAGCAGGAAAGGGGTCGGCCAGCCCCAGCATTTT.

V usage is TRBV7-9 and J usage is TRBJ2-1, with 11 positions matching TRBD1. The germline V gene has CDR1 SEHNR and CDR2 FQNEAQ (reference sequence). J gave up 9 bases and V 6 bases, and 7 bases lay outside the gene matches. The CDR3 has 14 amino acids. The CDR3 bases are TGTGCCAGCAGTTCCGGGACAGGGGGATCTGAGCAGTTCTTC. As protein: CASSSGTGGSEQFF. Variable domain in full (rest from reference TRBV7-9 and TRBJ2-1): DTGVSQNPRHKITKRGQNVTFRCDPISEHNRLYWYRQTLGQGPEFLTYFQNEAQLEKSRLLSDRFSAERPKGSFSTLEIQRTEQGDSAMYLCASSSGTGGSEQFFGPGTRLTVL.

This clone was seen a single time. The V call is TRBV2, the J call TRBJ2-7; D possibly corresponds to TRBD1 (5 bases). Per the germline V gene, CDR1 is SNHLY and CDR2 is FYNNEI. The V end was cut by 4 bases, the J end by 4 bases, with 8 bases between. The CDR3 has 12 residues. This CDR3 reads CASSADSYEQYF. The CDR3, as DNA: TGTGCCAGCAGTGCAGACAGTTACGAGCAGTACTTC.

The chain is built from TRBV19 and TRBJ2-7; 9 positions match TRBD1. With V trimmed by 11 bases and J by 4 bases, 15 bases remained unmatched. CDR1 is LNHDA and CDR2 is SQIVND in the germline V gene (reference sequence). The CDR3 length is 15 residues. CDR3 coding DNA: TGTGCCTCCGAGGGGATAACAGGGGGCAAATACGAGCAGTACTTC. This codes for CASEGITGGKYEQYF.

The rearrangement links TRBV5-1 to TRBJ2-3; TRBD1 matches at 8 bases. There are 15 residues in the CDR3. CDR1 and CDR2 from the germline V gene are SGHRS and YFSETQ. Losses at the gene ends were 5 bases for V and 2 bases for J; bases not matched to a gene: 7. DNA for the CDR3: TGCGCCAGCAGTTCGACAGGGGTGGACACAGATACGCAGTATTTT. Encoded protein: CASSSTGVDTDTQYF.

The chain carries TRBV7-2 and TRBJ2-7; D remains unclear. This CDR3 has 11 amino acids. The germline gives CDR1 SGHTA, CDR2 FQGNSA. Trimming stripped 4 bases from V and 5 bases from J, with 6 bases between. CDR3 sequence: CASSSGDEQYF. CDR3 coding DNA: TGTGCCAGCAGCTCAGGTGACGAGCAGTACTTC.

This clone was counted once. The chain joins TRBV4-3 to TRBJ2-7; D is perhaps TRBD1 (5 bases). Germline CDR1 reads LGHNA; CDR2 reads YSLEER. This CDR3 spans 15 amino acids. Trimming cost V 1 base and J 2 bases, with 12 bases left between them. As DNA, the CDR3 is TGCGCCAGCAGCCAAGTAGGGGTCGCACCCTACGAGCAGTACTTC. Protein product: CASSQVGVAPYEQYF.

This clone occurred once. The gene calls are TRBV28 and TRBJ2-5; TRBD1 might be the D (6 bases). The CDR3 loop spans 15 amino acids. The germline gives CDR1 MDHEN, CDR2 SYDVKM. Trimming took 3 bases from V and 0 from J, leaving 11 bases between them. This CDR3 is CASSLLWDNQETQYF. In DNA, the CDR3 is TGTGCCAGCAGTTTGCTGTGGGACAACCAAGAGACCCAGTACTTC.